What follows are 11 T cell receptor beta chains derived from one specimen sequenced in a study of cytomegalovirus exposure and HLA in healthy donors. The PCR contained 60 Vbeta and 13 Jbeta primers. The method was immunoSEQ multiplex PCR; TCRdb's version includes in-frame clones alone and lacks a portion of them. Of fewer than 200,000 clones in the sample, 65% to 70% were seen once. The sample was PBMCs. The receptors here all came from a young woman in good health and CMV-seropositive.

The CDR3 DNA sequence: TGTGCCAGCAGCCAAGGGGGTTACGAGCAGTACTTC. Its protein product is CASSQGGYEQYF. The V and J genes are TRBV5-4 and TRBJ2-7; perhaps TRBD1 as D (6 bases). The CDR3 totals 12 residues. Trimming left V 4 bases short and J 4 bases short, with 9 bases between. CDR1 and CDR2 from the germline V gene are SGHNT and YYREEE (reference sequence).

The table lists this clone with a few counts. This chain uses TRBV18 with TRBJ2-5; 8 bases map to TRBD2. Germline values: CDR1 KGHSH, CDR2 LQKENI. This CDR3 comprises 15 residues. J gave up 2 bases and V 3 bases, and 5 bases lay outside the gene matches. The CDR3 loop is CASSPVAGSQETQYF. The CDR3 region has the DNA TGTGCCAGCTCACCGGTAGCGGGAAGTCAAGAGACCCAGTACTTC.

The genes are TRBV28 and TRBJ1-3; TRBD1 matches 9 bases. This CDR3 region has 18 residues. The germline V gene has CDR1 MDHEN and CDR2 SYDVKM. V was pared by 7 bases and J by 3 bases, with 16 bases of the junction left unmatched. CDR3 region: CASNQIRTGDSGGNTIYF. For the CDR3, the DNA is TGTGCCAGCAACCAAATCCGGACAGGGGACTCGGGTGGAAACACCATATATTTT.

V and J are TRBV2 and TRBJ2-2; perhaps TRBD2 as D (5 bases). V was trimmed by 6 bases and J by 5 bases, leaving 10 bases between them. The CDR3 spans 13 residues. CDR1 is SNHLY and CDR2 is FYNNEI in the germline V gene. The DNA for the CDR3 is TGTGCCAGCAGGGGAGCCCCAACCGGGGAGCTGTTTTTT. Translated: CASRGAPTGELFF.

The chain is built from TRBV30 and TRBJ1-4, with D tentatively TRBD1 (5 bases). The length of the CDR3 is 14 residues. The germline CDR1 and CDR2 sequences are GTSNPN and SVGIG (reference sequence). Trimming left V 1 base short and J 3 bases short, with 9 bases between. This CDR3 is CAWSDDRANEKLFF. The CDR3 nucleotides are TGTGCCTGGAGTGACGACAGAGCTAATGAAAAACTGTTTTTT.

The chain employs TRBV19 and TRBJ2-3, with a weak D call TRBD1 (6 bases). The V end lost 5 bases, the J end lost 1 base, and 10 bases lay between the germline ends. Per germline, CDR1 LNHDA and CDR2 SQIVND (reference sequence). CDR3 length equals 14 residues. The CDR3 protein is CASSFRGGTDTQYF. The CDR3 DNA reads TGTGCCAGTAGTTTCAGGGGAGGCACAGATACGCAGTATTTT.

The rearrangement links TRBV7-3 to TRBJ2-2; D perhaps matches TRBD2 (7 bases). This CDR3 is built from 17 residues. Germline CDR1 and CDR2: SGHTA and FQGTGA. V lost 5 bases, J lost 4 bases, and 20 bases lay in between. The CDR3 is CASSPGRGGPSTGELFF. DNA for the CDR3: TGTGCCAGCAGCCCGGGAAGGGGGGGGCCGAGCACCGGGGAGCTGTTTTTT.

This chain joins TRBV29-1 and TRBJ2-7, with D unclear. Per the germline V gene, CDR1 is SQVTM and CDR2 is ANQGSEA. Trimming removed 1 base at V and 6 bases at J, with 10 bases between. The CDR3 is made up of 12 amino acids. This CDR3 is CSVEGSSLEQYF. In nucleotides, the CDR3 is TGCAGCGTTGAAGGCAGTTCTCTCGAGCAGTACTTC.

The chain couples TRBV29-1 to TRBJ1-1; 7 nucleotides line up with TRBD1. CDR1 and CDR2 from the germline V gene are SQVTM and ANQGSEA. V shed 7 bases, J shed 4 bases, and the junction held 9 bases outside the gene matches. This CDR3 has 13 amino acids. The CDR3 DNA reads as TGCAGCGCTCGGGACAGAGCGGGCACTGAAGCTTTCTTT. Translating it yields CSARDRAGTEAFF. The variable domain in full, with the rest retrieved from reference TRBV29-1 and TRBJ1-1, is SAVISQKPSRDICQRGTSLTIQCQVDSQVTMMFWYRQQPGQSLTLIATANQGSEATYESGFVIDKFPISRPNLTFSTLTVSNMSPEDSSIYLCSARDRAGTEAFFGQGTRLTVV.

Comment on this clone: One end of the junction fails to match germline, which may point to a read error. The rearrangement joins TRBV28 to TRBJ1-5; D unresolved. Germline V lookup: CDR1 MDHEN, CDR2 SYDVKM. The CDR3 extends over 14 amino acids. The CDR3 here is CASSPGGPNQSQHF. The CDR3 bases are TGTGCCAGCAGCCCGGGTGGCCCTAATCAGTCCCAGCATTTT.

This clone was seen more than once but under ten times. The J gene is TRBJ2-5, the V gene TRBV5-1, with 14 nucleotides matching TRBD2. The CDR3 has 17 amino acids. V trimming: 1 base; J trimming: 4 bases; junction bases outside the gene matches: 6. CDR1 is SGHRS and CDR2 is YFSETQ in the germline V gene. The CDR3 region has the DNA TGCGCCAGCAGCTTGTCGAGACTAGCGGGAGGGCCAGAGACCCAGTACTTC. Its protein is CASSLSRLAGGPETQYF.